The entry below describes one TCR beta chain. Its specificity is not known. This entry comes from a study of cytomegalovirus exposure and HLA in healthy donors. Study results and caveats: When analyzed later, the rates of TCR association showed variation by HLA locus, with DRB1 the most and HLA-C the fewest. In vitro assays verified that three CMV-associated chains recognized CMV antigens specifically.

Researchers ran the PCR with 60 Vbeta and 13 Jbeta primers. Clones were read by immunoSEQ multiplex PCR, and TCRdb kept only the in-frame ones, dropping some. Among around 180,000 clones, 80% to 90% were seen once, and the ten largest hold 2.4%. Germline assignment: CDR1 KGHSH and CDR2 LQKENI. The ends were cut back, 4 bases at V and 2 bases at J, with 15 bases in the middle. The CDR3 spans 15 residues. This clonotype was sampled from a male donor in good health and CMV-seronegative. The chain recombines TRBV18 with TRBJ2-7, with D perhaps matching TRBD2 (6 bases). Specimen: PBMCs. The DNA of the CDR3 is TGTGCCAGCTCACTGACTGGCGGGGATCCCTACGAGCAGTACTTC. It codes for CASSLTGGDPYEQYF. The variable domain in full, with the rest retrieved from reference TRBV18 and TRBJ2-7, is NAGVMQNPRHLVRRRGQEARLRCSPMKGHSHVYWYRQLPEEGLKFMVYLQKENIIDESGMPKERFSAEFPKEGPSILRIQQVVRGDSAAYFCASSLTGGDPYEQYFGPGTRLTVT.